This T cell receptor (beta chain) comes out of a study of blood T cell repertoires in COVID-19. For the study at large: Samples taken during acute and convalescent COVID-19 were collected in the United States, Italy and Spain. Sources were T cells, B-cell-depleted T cells, or PBMCs; the material itself was cDNA or gDNA.

The junction had 8 bases not matched to a gene; V was cut back by 7 bases and J by 2 bases. The germline V gene has CDR1 SNHLY and CDR2 FYNNEI. The CDR3 has 15 residues. Authors' processing steps: Nucleated cell number was recorded as an estimate derived from reference gene primer amplification. TCRdb's table, derived via immunoSEQ multiplex PCR, lists solely in-frame clones and lacks some. D and trimming were read from the DNA, whereas the V and J calls and clone size are those reported in that table. The sample records more than 95,000 clones, over 70% being singletons. The chain recombines TRBV2 with TRBJ2-7; 10 bases fit TRBD2. This TCR came from a middle-aged man with acute or convalescent COVID-19. The sequenced sample consisted of peripheral blood. The chain's CDR3 is CASMGFGLAAYEQYF. DNA for the CDR3: TGTGCCAGCATGGGTTTCGGACTAGCGGCCTACGAGCAGTACTTC. The full variable domain, rest sourced from reference TRBV2 and TRBJ2-7, is EPEVTQTPSHQVTQMGQEVILRCVPISNHLYFYWYRQILGQKVEFLVSFYNNEISEKSEIFDDQFSVERPDGSNFTLKIRSTKLEDSAMYFCASMGFGLAAYEQYFGPGTRLTVT.